The sequence of this T cell receptor beta chain was determined in a study of chemoradiotherapy in HPV16-positive cancers. Produced via immunoSEQ multiplex PCR; TCRdb's table is partial and in-frame only. The table includes tens of thousands of clones, over 85% detected once. On this clone itself: Its target is not known.

Notes on the study in general: HPV-specific T cells were functionally defined from only a couple of HPV16-positive patients. Candidate HPV-specific clones and E7-related TCR motifs grew in tumor during treatment.

The CDR3 extends over 14 amino acids. Germline CDR1 reads MNHNY; CDR2 reads SVGAGI (reference sequence). V was pared by 6 bases and J by 6 bases, with 17 bases between. The sample in question was blood, obtained from a patient who underwent chemoradiotherapy. The V call is TRBV6-6, the J call TRBJ1-1, with D possibly being TRBD1 (5 bases). The origin of this receptor is a human donor with HPV-associated anogenital cancer. CDR3 nucleotide sequence: TGTGCCAGCAGACGGGACCAAGCGGGCGCTGAAGCTTTCTTT. The encoded protein is CASRRDQAGAEAFF.